These T cell receptor beta chains were read from a single sample in a study of OX40 agonist ivuxolimab in advanced cancers. The data were produced by immunoSEQ multiplex PCR, yet TCRdb's version contains in-frame clones alone and is incomplete. In the table there are tens of thousands of clones, more than 75% of which are singletons. The specimen comprised CD4+ or CD8+ T cells sorted from blood, sampled in a trial of the OX40 agonist ivuxolimab. The receptors stem from an adult with an advanced solid tumor such as melanoma, head and neck, liver or kidney cancer. The CDR3 runs from the conserved cysteine through the conserved F or W. Fields, in order: J gene, V gene, D gene, clone size, CDR3 DNA, CDR3 protein. A D gene is named only where the DNA matches it firmly. Clone sizes are given selectively: once, few, many, or a class where the clone is expanded.

J gene: TRBJ2-5
V gene: TRBV7-9
D gene: TRBD2
clone size: -
CDR3 DNA: TGTGCCAGCAGACACATTGGACTAGCGGCTCAAGAGACCCAGTACTTC
CDR3 protein: CASRHIGLAAQETQYF

J gene: TRBJ2-3
V gene: TRBV5-6
D gene: TRBD2
clone size: -
CDR3 DNA: TGTGCCAGCAGCAAAAGACTAGCGGGAGGTCACACAGATACGCAGTATTTT
CDR3 protein: CASSKRLAGGHTDTQYF

J gene: TRBJ2-2
V gene: TRBV14
D gene: -
clone size: -
CDR3 DNA: TGTGCCAGCAGCCAAGGCTACACCGGGGAGCTGTTTTTT
CDR3 protein: CASSQGYTGELFF

J gene: TRBJ2-3
V gene: TRBV9
D gene: -
clone size: -
CDR3 DNA: TGTGCCAGCAGCGTAGCCCCAGGCATGGGCACAGATACGCAGTATTTT
CDR3 protein: CASSVAPGMGTDTQYF

J gene: TRBJ1-4
V gene: TRBV9
D gene: -
clone size: -
CDR3 DNA: TGTGCCAGCAGCGTAGAAGACAGAGAAAATGAAAAACTGTTTTTT
CDR3 protein: CASSVEDRENEKLFF

J gene: TRBJ2-2
V gene: TRBV6-5
D gene: -
clone size: -
CDR3 DNA: TGTGCCAGCAGTATACGGTCCGCTGGGGAGCTGTTTTTT
CDR3 protein: CASSIRSAGELFF

J gene: TRBJ2-3
V gene: TRBV5-1
D gene: -
clone size: few
CDR3 DNA: TGCGCCAGCAGCTTGGGGGTAACGGGACGCACAGATACGCAGTATTTT
CDR3 protein: CASSLGVTGRTDTQYF

J gene: TRBJ2-3
V gene: TRBV19
D gene: -
clone size: -
CDR3 DNA: TGTGCCAGTAGTTGGCGGGGCAGGGGCACAGATACGCAGTATTTT
CDR3 protein: CASSWRGRGTDTQYF

J gene: TRBJ2-1
V gene: TRBV9
D gene: -
clone size: -
CDR3 DNA: TGTGCCAGCAGCGTAGCGGGTTCGTGGGAATACAATGAGCAGTTCTTC
CDR3 protein: CASSVAGSWEYNEQFF

J gene: TRBJ2-5
V gene: TRBV5-8
D gene: -
clone size: -
CDR3 DNA: TGTGCCAGCAGCAAAAGGTACCAAGAGACCCAGTACTTC
CDR3 protein: CASSKRYQETQYF

J gene: TRBJ2-7
V gene: TRBV4-2
D gene: -
clone size: -
CDR3 DNA: TGTGCCAGCAGCCAAGACAGGGGTGGCTCCTACGAGCAGTACTTC
CDR3 protein: CASSQDRGGSYEQYF

J gene: TRBJ2-3
V gene: TRBV2
D gene: TRBD2
clone size: -
CDR3 DNA: TGTGCCAGCAGTGCCCTCCGGGGGACAGCGGGAGGAAGAACGCAGTATTTT
CDR3 protein: CASSALRGTAGGRTQYF

J gene: TRBJ2-7
V gene: TRBV7-9
D gene: TRBD2
clone size: -
CDR3 DNA: TGTGCCAGCAGCCGGACTAGCAGGGACGAGCAGTACTTC
CDR3 protein: CASSRTSRDEQYF

J gene: TRBJ1-5
V gene: TRBV30
D gene: -
clone size: once
CDR3 DNA: TGTGCCTGGAGTGTAGGGATTAAGCAGCCCCAGCATTTT
CDR3 protein: CAWSVGIKQPQHF

J gene: TRBJ1-2
V gene: TRBV30
D gene: TRBD1
clone size: -
CDR3 DNA: TGTGCTTCCAGGGGGTCTCTGTACTATGGCTACACCTTC
CDR3 protein: CASRGSLYYGYTF

J gene: TRBJ2-5
V gene: TRBV11-3
D gene: -
clone size: -
CDR3 DNA: TGTGCCAGCAGCTTAGGGGGCAAAGAGACCCAGTACTTC
CDR3 protein: CASSLGGKETQYF

J gene: TRBJ2-1
V gene: TRBV19
D gene: -
clone size: -
CDR3 DNA: TGTGCCAGTAGCTTCGGCAATGAGCAGTTCTTC
CDR3 protein: CASSFGNEQFF

J gene: TRBJ2-7
V gene: TRBV7-9
D gene: TRBD1
clone size: -
CDR3 DNA: TGTGCCAGCAGCTTAGGGGGTACAGGGGGCGAGCAGTACTTC
CDR3 protein: CASSLGGTGGEQYF

J gene: TRBJ1-3
V gene: TRBV15
D gene: TRBD1
clone size: -
CDR3 DNA: TGTGCCACCAGCAGAGCGGACAGGTTTGGCTCTGGAAACACCATATATTTT
CDR3 protein: CATSRADRFGSGNTIYF

J gene: TRBJ2-2
V gene: TRBV5-1
D gene: -
clone size: -
CDR3 DNA: TGCGCCAGCAGCAACGGACAGGGCGGGGAGGGGGACACCGGGGAGCTGTTTTTT
CDR3 protein: CASSNGQGGEGDTGELFF

J gene: TRBJ2-5
V gene: TRBV6-5
D gene: TRBD1
clone size: -
CDR3 DNA: TGTGCCAGCAGTTACACGGGACAGGGGAAGACCCAGTACTTC
CDR3 protein: CASSYTGQGKTQYF

J gene: TRBJ2-7
V gene: TRBV7-9
D gene: TRBD1
clone size: -
CDR3 DNA: TGTGCCAGCAGCTTAACCGGGACAGACTACGAGCAGTACTTC
CDR3 protein: CASSLTGTDYEQYF

J gene: TRBJ2-1
V gene: TRBV4-1
D gene: -
clone size: -
CDR3 DNA: TGCGCCAGCAGCCAAGACAGGGGAAACTACAATGAGCAGTTCTTC
CDR3 protein: CASSQDRGNYNEQFF

J gene: TRBJ1-2
V gene: TRBV5-4
D gene: -
clone size: -
CDR3 DNA: TGTGCCAGCAGCTTCGGGGGGGTAGACTATGGCTACACCTTC
CDR3 protein: CASSFGGVDYGYTF

J gene: TRBJ2-1
V gene: TRBV5-1
D gene: TRBD2
clone size: many
CDR3 DNA: TGCGCCAGCAGTAGTAGCGGGGGATACAATGAGCAGTTCTTC
CDR3 protein: CASSSSGGYNEQFF

J gene: TRBJ2-1
V gene: TRBV2
D gene: -
clone size: -
CDR3 DNA: TGTGCCAGCAGCCTCATGGGGTCTGCGTCCAATGGGCAGTTCTTC
CDR3 protein: CASSLMGSASNGQFF

J gene: TRBJ1-3
V gene: TRBV5-1
D gene: -
clone size: -
CDR3 DNA: TGCGCCAGCAGCCCCGGTGGCGGCTATGACACCATATATTTT
CDR3 protein: CASSPGGGYDTIYF

J gene: TRBJ2-2
V gene: TRBV30
D gene: -
clone size: -
CDR3 DNA: TGTGCCTGGACCAAACAGGATGCCGGGGAGCTGTTTTTT
CDR3 protein: CAWTKQDAGELFF

J gene: TRBJ2-3
V gene: TRBV4-1
D gene: TRBD2
clone size: -
CDR3 DNA: TGCGCCAGCAGCCAAGTCCCGGGGGGGAGTCCCACAGATACGCAGTATTTT
CDR3 protein: CASSQVPGGSPTDTQYF

J gene: TRBJ2-7
V gene: TRBV7-6
D gene: -
clone size: -
CDR3 DNA: TGTGCCAGCAGCTTAGATTACGGGTCCCCTTACGAGCAGTACTTC
CDR3 protein: CASSLDYGSPYEQYF

J gene: TRBJ1-4
V gene: TRBV11-2
D gene: TRBD1
clone size: -
CDR3 DNA: TGTGCCAGCAGCGCGTCAGGGGGCTGGGGTGAAAAACTGTTTTTT
CDR3 protein: CASSASGGWGEKLFF

J gene: TRBJ2-2
V gene: TRBV9
D gene: -
clone size: -
CDR3 DNA: TGTGCCAGCAGCCTTCAAGGGGAGCTGTTTTTT
CDR3 protein: CASSLQGELFF

J gene: TRBJ1-1
V gene: TRBV6-5
D gene: TRBD1
clone size: -
CDR3 DNA: TGTGCCAGCAGTTACGGACAGGGCGCTGAAGCTTTCTTT
CDR3 protein: CASSYGQGAEAFF

J gene: TRBJ2-7
V gene: TRBV5-4
D gene: -
clone size: -
CDR3 DNA: TGTGCCAGCAGCTTGGTGGTTCTGAGCGAGCAGTACTTC
CDR3 protein: CASSLVVLSEQYF

J gene: TRBJ2-3
V gene: TRBV28
D gene: -
clone size: once
CDR3 DNA: TGTGCCAGCAGCCAGAAGACAGATACGCAGTATTTT
CDR3 protein: CASSQKTDTQYF

J gene: TRBJ2-7
V gene: TRBV11-2
D gene: TRBD1
clone size: -
CDR3 DNA: TGTGCCAGCAGCCTACCGGGACAGACCTACGAGCAGTACTTC
CDR3 protein: CASSLPGQTYEQYF

J gene: TRBJ1-2
V gene: TRBV29-1
D gene: -
clone size: -
CDR3 DNA: TGCAGCGTCCAAGGGGCGGATCTCTATGGAAGCTACACCTTC
CDR3 protein: CSVQGADLYGSYTF

J gene: TRBJ2-6
V gene: TRBV2
D gene: -
clone size: -
CDR3 DNA: TGTGCCAGCAGTACGGGGGCTGGGGCCAACGTCCTGACTTTC
CDR3 protein: CASSTGAGANVLTF

J gene: TRBJ2-1
V gene: TRBV6-5
D gene: TRBD2
clone size: -
CDR3 DNA: TGTGCCAGCAGTTACTCGCTAGCGGGAGGATACAATGAGCAGTTCTTC
CDR3 protein: CASSYSLAGGYNEQFF

J gene: TRBJ2-5
V gene: TRBV7-9
D gene: TRBD1
clone size: -
CDR3 DNA: TGTGCCAGCAGCCCCGGGACAGGGTTGGACTTC
CDR3 protein: CASSPGTGLDF

J gene: TRBJ2-3
V gene: TRBV9
D gene: TRBD2
clone size: -
CDR3 DNA: TGTGCCAGCAGCGTAGAACTAGCGAGCACGCAGTATTTT
CDR3 protein: CASSVELASTQYF

J gene: TRBJ2-2
V gene: TRBV28
D gene: TRBD2
clone size: -
CDR3 DNA: TGTGCCAGCAGTCCGGGACTAGCGAACACCGGGGAGCTGTTTTTT
CDR3 protein: CASSPGLANTGELFF